One and the same sample provided the 18 T cell receptor beta chains below, sequenced in a study of control samples from healthy donors and cancer patients. Repertoires were generated with immunoSEQ multiplex PCR, while TCRdb's copy carries only in-frame clones and drops some. This sample carries about 180,000 clones, over 85% of them seen once, and the ten largest clones take over 1.1%. The specimen sequenced was blood. Receptors originate from a man aged 30-40 years in good health.

J is TRBJ2-7 and V is TRBV29-1; D remains ambiguous. The CDR3 contains 16 residues. Germline CDR1 SQVTM, CDR2 ANQGSEA. V gave up 5 bases and J gave up 4 bases, with 24 bases separating them. The CDR3 DNA follows: TGCAGCGTTAGGTCTCGTAGAGACACCTCGACATACGAGCAGTACTTC. Amino acids: CSVRSRRDTSTYEQYF.

J is TRBJ1-2 and V is TRBV5-1, with 8 bases identical to TRBD1. This CDR3 is 15 amino acids long. Losses at the gene ends were 5 bases for V and 8 bases for J; bases not matched to a gene: 14. Germline CDR1 reads SGHRS; CDR2 reads YFSETQ. CDR3 in amino acids: CASRFTGTGPLGYTF. The CDR3 coding sequence is TGCGCCAGCAGATTCACCGGGACAGGCCCCTTAGGCTACACCTTC.

The rearrangement joins TRBV5-1 to TRBJ2-5, with TRBD1 as a possible D gene (7 bases). This CDR3 contains 14 residues. Per germline, CDR1 SGHRS and CDR2 YFSETQ. V was cut by 4 bases and J by 1 base, with 11 bases left in between. In nucleotides, the CDR3 is TGCGCCAGCAGCCGCGGGACAGCCCAAGAGACCCAGTACTTC. It specifies CASSRGTAQETQYF.

V and J are TRBV27 and TRBJ2-3, with TRBD1 as a possible D gene (5 bases). V shed 7 bases and J shed 2 bases, with 16 bases lying between them. The CDR3 covers 15 residues. Germline CDR1 MNHEY, CDR2 SMNVEV (reference sequence). This chain's CDR3 is CASTPWAGFTDTQYF. CDR3 bases: TGTGCCAGCACCCCCTGGGCAGGGTTCACAGATACGCAGTATTTT.

V usage is TRBV7-9 and J usage is TRBJ1-2, with 9 bases matching TRBD1. The CDR3 has 14 residues. The V and J ends lost 4 bases and 4 bases, in that order; junction bases with no gene match: 4. Germline V lookup: CDR1 SEHNR, CDR2 FQNEAQ (reference sequence). CDR3 DNA sequence: TGTGCCAGCAGCTCGGACAGGGGAGCCTATGGCTACACCTTC. Protein sequence: CASSSDRGAYGYTF.

J is TRBJ2-7 and V is TRBV27, with TRBD1 as a possible D gene (5 bases). This CDR3 has 14 residues. V was clipped by 7 bases and J by 3 bases, with 16 bases between them. Germline V gene lookup returns CDR1 MNHEY and CDR2 SMNVEV (reference sequence). CDR3 DNA: TGTGCCAGCACCCTACACCCAGGGAACTACGAGCAGTACTTC. Amino acid sequence: CASTLHPGNYEQYF.

This chain links TRBV7-9 with TRBJ1-2; D uncertain. The CDR3 loop spans 15 amino acids. The germline CDR1 and CDR2 sequences are SEHNR and FQNEAQ (reference sequence). Trimming shortened V by 3 bases and J by 4 bases, and 15 bases separated the two germline ends. CDR3 loop: CASSLTTARLYGYTF. The CDR3 nucleotides read TGTGCCAGCAGCTTGACGACCGCCCGACTCTATGGCTACACCTTC.

This clone was recorded once. In the same sample, other DNA sequences code for this CDR3. V is TRBV4-1 and J is TRBJ2-2; D assignment may be TRBD1 or TRBD2 (7 bases each). This CDR3 is 15 amino acids long. Looked up from germline, CDR1 is MGHRA and CDR2 is YSYEKL. V was clipped by 1 base and J by 6 bases, with 12 bases between them. In nucleotides, the CDR3 is TGCGCCAGCAGCCAAGGGGGAGGGGGCTCCGGGGAGCTGTTTTTT. Protein product: CASSQGGGGSGELFF.

This chain connects TRBV27 to TRBJ1-1; D call uncertain. The CDR3 length is 16 residues. Deletions cut 3 bases from V and 1 base from J, with 15 bases between. The germline CDR1 and CDR2 sequences are MNHEY and SMNVEV (reference sequence). CDR3 in DNA: TGTGCCAGCAGTTTGCAAGCAAAACGGGGGAACACTGAAGCTTTCTTT. Protein: CASSLQAKRGNTEAFF.

The CDR3 DNA reads as TGTGCCAGCACCCGGGGGACAAACTATGGCTACACCTTC. Protein sequence: CASTRGTNYGYTF. The chain is built from TRBV6-5 and TRBJ1-2, with D possibly TRBD1 on 6 matching bases. V was pared by 7 bases and J by 2 bases, with 11 bases between. CDR3 length equals 13 residues. Germline CDR1 MNHEY, CDR2 SVGAGI.

This chain joins TRBV27 and TRBJ2-1; no clear D gene. Trimming shortened V by 2 bases and J by 2 bases, and 4 bases separated the two germline ends. Germline loops: CDR1 MNHEY, CDR2 SMNVEV (reference sequence). CDR3 length: 13 amino acids. CDR3 bases: TGTGCCAGCAGTTTACAGGCCTACAATGAGCAGTTCTTC. Residues: CASSLQAYNEQFF.

This chain connects TRBV27 to TRBJ1-6; D is ambiguous. Trimming shortened V by 2 bases and J by 8 bases, and 4 bases separated the two germline ends. Germline V gene lookup returns CDR1 MNHEY and CDR2 SMNVEV (reference sequence). This CDR3 has 12 amino acids. CDR3 loop: CASSLRDSPLHF. CDR3 nucleotide sequence: TGTGCCAGCAGTTTACGGGATTCACCCCTCCACTTT.

The CDR3 here is CAISQNSGSFYEQYF. The CDR3 bases are TGTGCCATCAGTCAGAATAGCGGGAGTTTCTACGAGCAGTACTTC. This sequence joins TRBV10-3 and TRBJ2-7, with TRBD2 identical over 9 bases. Germline V gene lookup returns CDR1 ENHRY and CDR2 SYGVKD. V was clipped by 5 bases and J by 3 bases; unmatched bases: 8. This CDR3 has 15 amino acids.

This CDR3 reads CASSKQGAHEKLFF. The CDR3 nucleotides read TGTGCCAGCAGTAAACAGGGGGCGCATGAAAAACTGTTTTTT. J is TRBJ1-4 and V is TRBV2; 9 bases fit TRBD1. This CDR3 has 14 residues. Germline V CDR1 and CDR2: SNHLY, FYNNEI. After removal of 5 bases from V and 6 bases from J, the junction contained 4 bases not matched to a gene.

The chain has TRBV11-2 and TRBJ2-1; TRBD1 matches 10 bases. V lost 6 bases, J lost 1 base, and 0 bases stayed unmatched. The germline V gene encodes CDR1 SGHAT and CDR2 FQNNGV. The CDR3 totals 14 residues. DNA for the CDR3: TGTGCCAGCAGGGGACAGGGGTCCTACAATGAGCAGTTCTTC. Protein product: CASRGQGSYNEQFF. Using reference TRBV11-2 and TRBJ2-1 for the parts outside the CDR3, the full variable domain is EAGVAQSPRYKIIEKRQSVAFWCNPISGHATLYWYQQILGQGPKLLIQFQNNGVVDDSQLPKDRFSAERLKGVDSTLKIQPAKLEDSAVYLCASRGQGSYNEQFFGPGTRLTVL.

The CDR3 nucleotides read TGTGCCAGCAGCCCCGGGACAGGGGGATACACTGAAGCTTTCTTT. It encodes CASSPGTGGYTEAFF. The V and J genes are TRBV11-2 and TRBJ1-1; 11 nucleotides agree with TRBD1. This CDR3 spans 15 amino acids. CDR1 is SGHAT and CDR2 is FQNNGV in the germline V gene. V shed 5 bases and J 3 bases; nucleotides not matched to a gene: 5. The whole variable domain, filled in from reference TRBV11-2 and TRBJ1-1, reads EAGVAQSPRYKIIEKRQSVAFWCNPISGHATLYWYQQILGQGPKLLIQFQNNGVVDDSQLPKDRFSAERLKGVDSTLKIQPAKLEDSAVYLCASSPGTGGYTEAFFGQGTRLTVV.

In this sample, this clone turned up once. The chain combines TRBV28 with TRBJ2-7, with D possibly being TRBD1 (5 bases). The germline V gene encodes CDR1 MDHEN and CDR2 SYDVKM. Trimming left V 8 bases short and J 1 base short, with 18 bases between. This CDR3 has 15 residues. For the CDR3, the DNA is TGTGCCAGCTCTACGCAGGGTAAAGCGTCCTACGAGCAGTACTTC. Amino acids: CASSTQGKASYEQYF.

The chain links TRBV28 to TRBJ1-2; TRBD1 agrees at 7 bases. The V segment lost 5 bases and the J segment 12 bases; nucleotides outside the gene matches: 15. The germline CDR1 and CDR2 sequences are MDHEN and SYDVKM. CDR3 size: 14 residues. CDR3 amino acids: CASSGGVLDRADTF. The CDR3 bases are TGTGCCAGCAGTGGTGGGGTACTAGACAGGGCGGACACCTTC.